The 5 T cell receptor beta chains below come from one sample, sequenced in a study of blood T cell repertoires in COVID-19. Some clones are missing from TCRdb's copy, which holds only in-frame ones; the method was immunoSEQ multiplex PCR. Of 120,000 to 150,000 clones listed, 85% to 90% were seen once; the top ten hold 8.5% to 9.5%. What was sequenced was peripheral blood. The receptors stem from a woman aged 45 to 65 with active or convalescent COVID-19.

The V call is TRBV28, the J call TRBJ2-1; TRBD1 is a possible D gene (6 bases). V was shortened by 4 bases and J by 0 bases, with 16 bases between the two germline ends. Germline loops: CDR1 MDHEN, CDR2 SYDVKM. CDR3 length equals 17 residues. CDR3 in DNA: TGTGCCAGCAGTTCCTCCGGGACACAAAGCTCCTACAATGAGCAGTTCTTC. Its translation is CASSSSGTQSSYNEQFF.

The chain has TRBV7-3 and TRBJ1-1; possibly TRBD1 for D (5 bases). Trimming pared 4 bases from V and 4 bases from J, leaving 16 bases between. The CDR3 spans 15 residues. Per germline, CDR1 SGHTA and CDR2 FQGTGA. CDR3 sequence (DNA): TGTGCCAGCAGCTCCCTGGGGGGGGGAGGCACTGAAGCTTTCTTT. As protein: CASSSLGGGGTEAFF. Looking up the rest from reference TRBV7-3 and TRBJ1-1 gives the full variable domain: GAGVSQTPSNKVTEKGKYVELRCDPISGHTALYWYRQSLGQGPEFLIYFQGTGAADDSGLPNDRFFAVRPEGSVSTLKIQRTERGDSAVYLCASSSLGGGGTEAFFGQGTRLTVV.

This chain uses TRBV7-3 with TRBJ2-2, with TRBD1 identical over 7 bases. The J segment lost 5 bases and the V segment lost 5 bases, leaving 11 bases of the junction unmatched. Per germline, CDR1 SGHTA and CDR2 FQGTGA. CDR3 size: 16 residues. The CDR3 protein is CASSPRQGGRTGELFF. In DNA, the CDR3 is TGTGCCAGCAGCCCTCGACAGGGCGGAAGAACCGGGGAGCTGTTTTTT.

The gene calls are TRBV24-1 and TRBJ2-5, with a weak D call TRBD2 (6 bases). The CDR3 has 16 amino acids. Germline CDR1 reads KGHDR; CDR2 reads SFDVKD. Between the trimmed V and J ends, which lost 3 bases and 3 bases, there was a span of 16 bases. Here the CDR3 reads CATSDPPGGGKETQYF. CDR3 bases: TGTGCCACCAGTGATCCTCCCGGTGGGGGGAAAGAGACCCAGTACTTC.

J is TRBJ1-5 and V is TRBV7-6, with unresolved D. The germline V gene encodes CDR1 SGHVS and CDR2 FNYEAQ. There are 13 residues in the CDR3. Trimming pared 2 bases from V and 7 bases from J, leaving 9 bases between. The CDR3 protein is CASSLRVWQPQHF. Here the CDR3 DNA reads TGTGCCAGCAGCTTACGAGTCTGGCAGCCCCAGCATTTT. The full variable domain, in which reference TRBV7-6 and TRBJ1-5 provide the parts outside the CDR3, is GAGVSQSPRYKVTKRGQDVALRCDPISGHVSLYWYRQALGQGPEFLTYFNYEAQQDKSGLPNDRFSAERPEGSISTLTIQRTEQRDSAMYRCASSLRVWQPQHFGDGTRLSIL.